The rows below give T cell receptor beta chains drawn from one sample of a study of T cells in localized non-small cell lung cancer. The protocol was immunoSEQ multiplex PCR, while the TCRdb copy is restricted to in-frame clones and leaves out a portion. The sample lists about 46,000 clones; 81% were seen once. Sequences were derived from peripheral blood mononuclear cells, sampled before any cancer treatment. These receptors all come from a man aged 35 to 69 with stage III lung adenocarcinoma. Each CDR3 is given with its conserved first and last residue. D genes are given only for firm matches. Clone sizes are given selectively: once, few, many, or a class where the clone is expanded.

>TRBJ2-1|TRBV5-4|.|.
TGTGCCAGCAGCTTGGCCAGCGTTCCCTACAATGAGCAGTTCTTC
CASSLASVPYNEQFF
>TRBJ1-4|TRBV14|TRBD1|.
TGTGCCAGCAGCCCCCCCGGGACAGGGCGTGAAAAACTGTTTTTT
CASSPPGTGREKLFF
>TRBJ2-2|TRBV11-1|.|.
TGTGCCAGCAGCCCCTCGAACACCGGGGAGCTGTTTTTT
CASSPSNTGELFF
>TRBJ2-2|TRBV12-5|.|.
TGTGCTAGTGGTTCGTCCTACCCGTGGGGGGGCAACACCGGGGAGCTGTTTTTT
CASGSSYPWGGNTGELFF
>TRBJ2-3|TRBV4-1|.|.
TGCGCCAGCAACCTACCACCTAATCCGCAGTATTTT
CASNLPPNPQYF
>TRBJ2-3|TRBV10-3|.|.
TGTGCCATCAGTGACCCGGGGGCATCAGATACGCAGTATTTT
CAISDPGASDTQYF
>TRBJ2-5|TRBV25-1|.|.
TGTGCCAGCAGTGAATTCGGAAGGGGCGGGACCCAGTACTTC
CASSEFGRGGTQYF
>TRBJ2-5|TRBV27|.|few
TGTGCCAGCAGCCCTAATGCCGGATACCAAGAGACCCAGTACTTC
CASSPNAGYQETQYF
>TRBJ2-2|TRBV2|TRBD2|.
TGTGCCAGCCGGTTAGCGGGGACTAACGGGGAGCTGTTTTTT
CASRLAGTNGELFF
>TRBJ2-4|TRBV9|TRBD2|.
TGTGCCAGCAGCGTAGGGACTAGCGGGGTAAACATTCAGTACTTC
CASSVGTSGVNIQYF
>TRBJ2-5|TRBV9|TRBD2|.
TGTGCCAGCAGCGTTAAAGCGGGGGCTCTTTACCAAGAGACCCAGTACTTC
CASSVKAGALYQETQYF
>TRBJ1-1|TRBV6-6|.|.
TGTGCCAGCAGTTACTTGGGGAACGCTGAAGCTTTCTTT
CASSYLGNAEAFF
>TRBJ1-6|TRBV5-1|TRBD1|.
TGCGCCAGCAGCTTGGCCCAGGGGGCTAATTCACCCCTCCACTTT
CASSLAQGANSPLHF
>TRBJ1-2|TRBV6-1|.|.
TGTGCCAGCAGTGAAGTGCGGACGCCCGTAGGCTATGGCTACACCTTC
CASSEVRTPVGYGYTF
>TRBJ2-7|TRBV4-2|.|.
TGTGCCAGCAGCCAAGGGGACATGAACTACGAGCAGTACTTC
CASSQGDMNYEQYF
>TRBJ2-7|TRBV7-6|TRBD1|.
TGTGCCAGCAGCTTAGGGACAGGGAGCTACGAGCAGTACTTC
CASSLGTGSYEQYF
>TRBJ2-7|TRBV6-1|.|.
TGTGCCAGCAGTGAAACTTCTAAGCACCCTTTTTTACCCTACGAGCAGTACTTC
CASSETSKHPFLPYEQYF
>TRBJ1-2|TRBV29-1|.|.
TGCAGCGTTGAAGTGGCAGAACATTCGGGCTACACCTTC
CSVEVAEHSGYTF
>TRBJ2-3|TRBV7-2|TRBD2|.
TGTGCCAGCAGCCCCGGACTAGCGGGGGGGATTGATACGCAGTATTTT
CASSPGLAGGIDTQYF
>TRBJ1-1|TRBV30|.|.
TGTGCCTGGAGCCGCCTGAACACTGAAGCTTTCTTT
CAWSRLNTEAFF
>TRBJ2-1|TRBV13|.|once
TGTGCCAGCAGCTGGGGAGTCGCAGCCTACAATGAGCAGTTCTTC
CASSWGVAAYNEQFF
>TRBJ1-2|TRBV5-4|.|.
TGTGCCAGCAGCCCCGGGTCCGAACATGGCTACACCTTC
CASSPGSEHGYTF
>TRBJ1-4|TRBV19|.|.
TGTGCCAGTCAACGGGGCTTTCTTGAAAAACTGTTTTTT
CASQRGFLEKLFF
>TRBJ2-7|TRBV25-1|TRBD1|.
TGTGCCAGCGCGACAGGGGGGGGGCAGTACTTC
CASATGGGQYF
>TRBJ2-7|TRBV29-1|.|.
TGCAGCGTAGAAGGGATGAAGGGGGCCTACGAGCAGTACTTC
CSVEGMKGAYEQYF
>TRBJ2-5|TRBV18|TRBD1|.
TGTGCCAGCTCACCAGGACAGGGGTACGGAGAGACCCAGTACTTC
CASSPGQGYGETQYF
>TRBJ2-7|TRBV27|.|few
TGTGCCAGCAGGAAGGGGCTAATCGAAGGCTACGAGCAGTACTTC
CASRKGLIEGYEQYF
>TRBJ2-5|TRBV27|.|.
TGTGCCAGCAGTTCCAGCCTTGGGCAAGAGACCCAGTACTTC
CASSSSLGQETQYF
>TRBJ2-3|TRBV27|TRBD2|.
TGTGCCAGCAGTTTCTGGGCTAGCGGGGGGTTCCCCACAGATACGCAGTATTTT
CASSFWASGGFPTDTQYF
>TRBJ1-5|TRBV6-1|.|.
TGTGCCAGCAGTGAACGGGCAGGGTGGCATCAGCCCCAGCATTTT
CASSERAGWHQPQHF
>TRBJ2-3|TRBV5-1|.|.
TGCGCCAGCAGCTTGAGGGTGGGGGATACGCAGTATTTT
CASSLRVGDTQYF
>TRBJ1-2|TRBV6-1|.|.
TGTGCCAGCAACCTCCGGGGAGCCGCGGGAGGCTACACCTTC
CASNLRGAAGGYTF
>TRBJ2-5|TRBV18|.|.
TGTGCCAGCTCACCTGGCGTTGGAGGGAGCCAAGAGACCCAGTACTTC
CASSPGVGGSQETQYF
>TRBJ1-1|TRBV27|TRBD1|.
TGTGCCAGCAGTTTAATCCCCGCTCTATCGACACAGGGGGTTCGGATGAACACTGAAGCTTTCTTT
CASSLIPALSTQGVRMNTEAFF
>TRBJ2-1|TRBV30|.|.
TGTGCCTGGAGTTTCCTAGGGAGCTCCTACAATGAGCAGTTCTTC
CAWSFLGSSYNEQFF
>TRBJ1-3|TRBV5-1|.|.
TGCGCCAGCAGCTTGGGGCAGGCTATAACCTCTGGAAACACCATATATTTT
CASSLGQAITSGNTIYF
>TRBJ1-1|TRBV7-9|.|.
TGTGCCAGCAGCTTGGGAGGGAGGACTGAAGCTTTCTTT
CASSLGGRTEAFF
>TRBJ1-2|TRBV5-1|.|.
TGCGCCAGCAGCTTGTTGCCCCAGGGCGATTATTCAAACTATGGCTACACCTTC
CASSLLPQGDYSNYGYTF
>TRBJ1-1|TRBV6-1|TRBD1|.
TGTGCCAGCAGTCGACAGGGCACTGAAGCTTTCTTT
CASSRQGTEAFF
>TRBJ2-7|TRBV7-8|.|few
TGTGCCAGCAGCTTAATTACCGGGACGGCCTTCCACGACCAGTACTTC
CASSLITGTAFHDQYF
>TRBJ1-2|TRBV4-1|TRBD1|.
TGCGCCAGCAGCACGGGACAGGGCCTTTATGGCTACACCTTC
CASSTGQGLYGYTF
>TRBJ1-2|TRBV28|TRBD1|.
TGTGCCAGCAGTTCCGGACAGGGCAACTATGGCTACACCTTC
CASSSGQGNYGYTF
>TRBJ2-5|TRBV19|.|.
TGTGCCAGTAGTCGTTCGATCCAAGAGACCCAGTACTTC
CASSRSIQETQYF
>TRBJ2-1|TRBV12-5|.|.
TGTGCTAGTGGTTCAGCTACAGGGTCCGCACCCTACAATGAGCAGTTCTTC
CASGSATGSAPYNEQFF
>TRBJ2-3|TRBV20-1|.|.
TGCAGTGCCGAACGGGATACGCAGTATTTT
CSAERDTQYF
>TRBJ2-3|TRBV6-1|.|.
TGTGCCAGCAGAACGGACCTCAGGACAGATACGCAGTATTTT
CASRTDLRTDTQYF
>TRBJ2-3|TRBV19|.|.
TGTGCCAGTAGTGTCCCGGGACACTTAACAGATACGCAGTATTTT
CASSVPGHLTDTQYF
>TRBJ2-3|TRBV5-1|.|.
TGCGCCAGCAGCTTGGAAGGGGTCCAAGTAGATACGCAGTATTTT
CASSLEGVQVDTQYF
>TRBJ1-5|TRBV5-1|TRBD1|.
TGCGCCAGCAGCCTATCGACAGGGGGCAATCAGCCCCAGCATTTT
CASSLSTGGNQPQHF
>TRBJ2-1|TRBV27|.|.
TGTGCCAGCAGTTTTAGGAATGAGCAGTTCTTC
CASSFRNEQFF
>TRBJ2-1|TRBV9|.|.
TGTGCCAGCAGCGTAGCTAGCCTGCATGAGCAGTTCTTC
CASSVASLHEQFF
>TRBJ2-2|TRBV9|.|.
TGTGCCAGCAGCCCCATTCTAGCCGGGGAGCTGTTTTTT
CASSPILAGELFF
>TRBJ2-3|TRBV5-4|.|.
TGTGCCAGCAGCTTGGCCCAGGTGTTCACAGATACGCAGTATTTT
CASSLAQVFTDTQYF
>TRBJ1-3|TRBV28|.|.
TGTGCCAGCTGTCGGGGTGGTGGCAACACCATATATTTT
CASCRGGGNTIYF
>TRBJ1-6|TRBV6-6|.|.
TGTGCCAGCAGTTCGGACGGGTTTGGTTCACCCCTCCACTTT
CASSSDGFGSPLHF